Included here is one TCR beta chain sequence, with context. The entry originates in a study of blood T cell repertoires in COVID-19. This CDR3 is 18 amino acids long. The ends lost 3 bases at V and 4 bases at J; junction bases unmatched: 17. The germline V gene has CDR1 GTSNPN and CDR2 SVGIG (reference sequence). Under the authors' procedure: Amplified reference gene primers provided the basis for estimating nucleated cell counts. Libraries were prepared by immunoSEQ multiplex PCR; TCRdb keeps only in-frame clonotypes and omits some of them. D and trimming come from the DNA, and the V and J calls and clone size come from that table. The sample yields about 82,000 clones, more than 70% seen once.

The chain employs TRBV30 and TRBJ1-1, with 10 bases fitting TRBD1. What was sequenced was peripheral blood. This sequence was found in a woman aged 60-75 years with acute or convalescent COVID-19. The CDR3 region is CAWSHRDRGPREATEAFF. CDR3 sequence (DNA): TGTGCCTGGAGCCACCGGGACAGGGGCCCCAGGGAGGCCACTGAAGCTTTCTTT.